These 3 T cell receptor beta chains were all obtained from the same sample, sequenced in a study of early T cells in non-severe SARS-CoV-2 infection (dated by TCRdb to the early 2020s). The method behind the library was 5' RACE. The listed sequencing device is NextSeq 500. TCRdb trimmed the raw reads at Q25, called clones with MiXCR and kept productive beta chains. Rows merge per CDR3 protein into single entries with the most common DNA and genes. The sample includes some 57,000 distinct CDR3 sequences, with approximately 11% observed a single time. The ten largest make up 1.7% of the sample. The sequencing sample was made of whole blood. These receptor sequences come from an adult who was a healthcare worker with PCR-confirmed SARS-CoV-2 infection or an uninfected control (not recorded which).

This clonotype was observed many times. The chain has TRBV5-1 and TRBJ2-7; 9 nucleotides align to TRBD1. The CDR3 loop spans 16 amino acids. Germline V gene lookup returns CDR1 SGHRS and CDR2 YFSETQ. The ends lost 0 bases at V and 1 base at J; junction bases unmatched: 5. The CDR3, as DNA: TGCGCCAGCAGCTTGGGGGGGACAGGGAGTTCCTACGAGCAGTACTTC. Translation gives CASSLGGTGSSYEQYF.

The chain uses TRBV11-2 and TRBJ1-6; possible D gene TRBD1, 6 bases. Germline CDR1 and CDR2: SGHAT and FQNNGV. Deletions cut 5 bases from V and 9 bases from J, with 14 bases between. This CDR3 spans 14 amino acids. DNA of the CDR3: TGTGCCAGCAGCCCAGGGGCGCTAGGTTCACCCCTCCACTTT. This codes for CASSPGALGSPLHF.

This clonotype was picked up many times. The genes are TRBV20-1 and TRBJ1-3; TRBD1 matches at 8 bases. The CDR3 is 15 residues long. J was trimmed by 0 bases and V by 1 base; bases with no gene match: 2. Germline assignment: CDR1 DFQATT and CDR2 SNEGSKA (reference sequence). This CDR3 is CSARGTGSSGNTIYF. Here the CDR3 DNA reads TGCAGTGCTAGAGGGACAGGGTCCTCTGGAAACACCATATATTTT.